The 18 T cell receptor beta chains reported below all come from one sample, sequenced in a study of T cell responses to AZD1222 COVID-19 vaccine. TCRdb keeps only in-frame clones here, not all; method: immunoSEQ multiplex PCR. The profile shows 80,000 to 90,000 clones, just over 90% of them singletons. Sequences were derived from peripheral blood, sampled 28 days after the second AZD1222 dose. These receptors originate from an adult who received the AZD1222 COVID-19 vaccine.

The chain uses TRBV7-8 and TRBJ1-1; D is possibly TRBD1 (6 bases). V was pared by 1 base and J by 8 bases, with 14 bases between. CDR1 is SGHVS, CDR2 FQNEAQ, per germline. CDR3 length: 14 amino acids. This chain's CDR3 is CASSLVGGGTEAFF. In DNA form, the CDR3 reads TGTGCCAGCAGCTTAGTAGGGGGTGGCACCGAAGCTTTCTTT.

The chain carries TRBV11-2 and TRBJ1-3, with 7 bases lining up with TRBD1. The CDR3 has 16 amino acids. Trimming removed 4 bases from V and 2 bases from J; junction bases left unmatched: 8. The germline gives CDR1 SGHAT, CDR2 FQNNGV. The CDR3 reads CASSSKTGTAGNTIYF. The CDR3, as DNA: TGTGCCAGCAGCTCAAAGACCGGGACAGCTGGAAACACCATATATTTT.

J is TRBJ1-4 and V is TRBV3-1 (or the pseudogene TRBV3-2); 10 bases are a match to TRBD1. This CDR3 contains 20 residues. Unmatched junction bases numbered 11, after V lost 1 base and J lost 0 bases. Per the germline V gene, CDR1 is LGHDT and CDR2 is YNNKEL (reference sequence). CDR3 residues: CASSQGNRDRGPATNEKLFF. CDR3 nucleotides: TGTGCCAGCAGCCAAGGGAACCGGGACAGGGGACCGGCAACTAATGAAAAACTGTTTTTT.

The rearrangement joins TRBV7-3 to TRBJ1-5; D ambiguous. CDR3 length equals 13 residues. Per germline, CDR1 SGHTA and CDR2 FQGTGA. Trimming left V 0 bases short and J 4 bases short, with 4 bases between. The CDR3 here is CASSLTRNQPQHF. In DNA form, the CDR3 reads TGTGCCAGCAGCTTAACTAGGAATCAGCCCCAGCATTTT.

CDR3 coding DNA: TGTGCCAGCAGCTTGGGGACTGAAGCTTTCTTT. As protein: CASSLGTEAFF. The chain couples TRBV7-3 to TRBJ1-1; the D is unclear. V was shortened by 3 bases and J by 5 bases, with 4 bases between the two germline ends. The length of the CDR3 is 11 residues. CDR1 SGHTA and CDR2 FQGTGA come from the germline V gene.

The chain carries TRBV9 and TRBJ2-5, with D maybe TRBD2 (6 bases). The CDR3 spans 15 residues. V shed 4 bases and J shed 2 bases, with 15 bases lying between them. In germline, CDR1 is SGDLS, CDR2 YYNGEE. The CDR3 bases are TGTGCCAGCAGCTCGGGACTCGTACCTCAAGAGACCCAGTACTTC. This gives the protein CASSSGLVPQETQYF.

This clone was seen once. This chain uses TRBV7-2 with TRBJ1-4; 7 positions agree with TRBD1. The CDR3 extends over 13 amino acids. Germline CDR1 is SGHTA and CDR2 is FQGNSA. V lost 5 bases, J lost 8 bases, and 5 bases stayed unmatched. CDR3 region: CASSVGGGEKLFF. As DNA, the CDR3 is TGTGCCAGCAGCGTAGGGGGCGGGGAAAAACTGTTTTTT.

This sequence joins TRBV21-1 and TRBJ1-6. TRBV21-1 is termed a pseudogene. The CDR3 length is 15 residues. CDR3 nucleotides: TGTGCCAGCAGCGGGTCCTGGTGGACTCAAGGTCCCCTCCACTTT. This encodes CASSGSWWTQGPLHF.

The V gene is TRBV10-3, the J gene TRBJ1-5, with 7 bases aligning to TRBD1. Germline V lookup: CDR1 ENHRY, CDR2 SYGVKD. J lost 8 bases, V lost 4 bases, and 8 bases had no gene match. The CDR3 runs to 14 residues. The CDR3 is CAISGQGPREPQHF. The CDR3 coding sequence is TGTGCCATCAGTGGACAGGGACCTCGGGAGCCCCAGCATTTT.

This clone has a single count. The V call is TRBV6-1, the J call TRBJ2-2; 16 nucleotides agree with TRBD2. V lost 4 bases, J lost 5 bases, and 13 bases stayed unmatched. The V gene's germline CDR1 is MNHNS and CDR2 SASEGT. The length of the CDR3 is 20 residues. CDR3 loop: CASSGGTSGGALYLTGELFF. The DNA of the CDR3 is TGTGCCAGCAGTGGAGGGACTAGCGGGGGGGCCTTATATCTAACCGGGGAGCTGTTTTTT.

The chain is built from TRBV19 and TRBJ1-4; no clear D gene. With 7 bases removed from V and 0 bases from J, the gap between germline ends came to 12 bases. This CDR3 is 15 amino acids long. Germline lookup yields CDR1 LNHDA and CDR2 SQIVND (reference sequence). The CDR3 DNA follows: TGTGCCAGTACCATCCGCAGGACAACTAATGAAAAACTGTTTTTT. Translated: CASTIRRTTNEKLFF.

This chain connects TRBV7-2 to TRBJ2-1; D gene ambiguous. The CDR3 is 15 amino acids. From germline, CDR1 is SGHTA and CDR2 FQGNSA. With 5 bases removed from V and 4 bases from J, the gap between germline ends came to 15 bases. The CDR3 sequence is CASSTSNSFYNEQFF. In DNA, the CDR3 is TGTGCCAGCAGCACTTCAAACAGCTTTTACAATGAGCAGTTCTTC.

In DNA form, the CDR3 reads TGTGCCAGTAGGCGGGGGGTAGCCAAAAACATTCAGTACTTC. Translation: CASRRGVAKNIQYF. The rearrangement links TRBV5-4 to TRBJ2-4; 8 bases map to TRBD2. With 8 bases clipped from V and 0 bases from J, the junction kept 4 bases outside the gene matches. Germline V gene lookup returns CDR1 SGHNT and CDR2 YYREEE (reference sequence). There are 14 residues in the CDR3.

The V gene is TRBV7-2, the J gene TRBJ2-1; TRBD1 aligns across 7 bases. V lost 0 bases, J lost 15 bases, and 8 bases stayed unmatched. The germline V gene encodes CDR1 SGHTA and CDR2 FQGNSA. The CDR3 contains 13 residues. The CDR3 DNA reads TGTGCCAGCAGCTTAGCAAACAGGGGCTCCACGTTCTTC. Protein: CASSLANRGSTFF.

The V call is TRBV5-1, the J call TRBJ1-4, with D tentatively TRBD1 (5 bases). Per the germline V gene, CDR1 is SGHRS and CDR2 is YFSETQ. Trimming took off 7 bases at V and 3 bases at J, with 13 bases between the two ends. The CDR3 is made up of 14 amino acids. The CDR3 sequence: CASAPGPANEKLFF. In DNA form, the CDR3 reads TGCGCCAGCGCGCCGGGGCCCGCTAATGAAAAACTGTTTTTT.

This clone is categorized as large. The chain joins TRBV7-2 to TRBJ1-4; no definite D call. Germline CDR1 and CDR2: SGHTA and FQGNSA. Deletions cut 5 bases from V and 7 bases from J, with 11 bases between. The CDR3 spans 13 residues. CDR3 in amino acids: CASSPVVGEKLFF. The CDR3, as DNA: TGTGCCAGCAGCCCTGTTGTTGGTGAAAAACTGTTTTTT.

This chain joins TRBV7-7 and TRBJ2-6; D is ambiguous. The germline CDR1 and CDR2 sequences are SSHAT and FNYEAQ (reference sequence). This CDR3 contains 18 residues. Trimming removed 5 bases at V and 10 bases at J, with 27 bases between. The DNA of the CDR3 is TGTGCCAGCAGCAGAAGCCGTAAGTGCCACAAAGTCGGGAACGTCCTGACTTTC. Amino acid sequence: CASSRSRKCHKVGNVLTF.

In its sample, this clone was seen once. The chain combines TRBV19 with TRBJ1-1; no clear D. Germline V CDR1 and CDR2: LNHDA, SQIVND (reference sequence). CDR3 length equals 13 residues. Trimming pared 6 bases from V and 3 bases from J, leaving 11 bases between. This chain's CDR3 is CASRAVWDTEAFF. CDR3 in DNA: TGTGCCAGTAGGGCTGTTTGGGACACTGAAGCTTTCTTT.